What follows are 24 T cell receptor beta chains derived from one specimen sequenced in a study of blood T cell dynamics during melanoma immunotherapy. The time point denotes: pre-treatment baseline. Measured with immunoSEQ multiplex PCR; TCRdb has only the in-frame clones, and not every one. The sample lists about 17,000 clones; 65% to 90% were seen once. Material: blood, obtained from a patient treated with checkpoint blockade. Receptors were obtained from a human donor with melanoma.

The rearrangement joins TRBV7-9 to TRBJ2-2; D remains ambiguous. Germline lookup yields CDR1 SEHNR and CDR2 FQNEAQ (reference sequence). V was cut by 2 bases and J by 0 bases, with 7 bases left in between. The CDR3 extends over 15 amino acids. CDR3 sequence (DNA): TGTGCCAGCAGCTTAAGCGATACGAACACCGGGGAGCTGTTTTTT. Protein sequence: CASSLSDTNTGELFF.

This clone came up a few times. The rearrangement uses TRBV5-5 and TRBJ2-3, with D perhaps TRBD2 (6 bases). Germline V gene sequence: CDR1 SGHKS, CDR2 YYEKEE (reference sequence). V lost 4 bases and J 0 bases, leaving 15 bases between the germline ends. CDR3 length: 16 amino acids. The CDR3 region is CASSGGSGISTDTQYF. The DNA for the CDR3 is TGTGCCAGCAGCGGAGGGAGCGGAATCAGCACAGATACGCAGTATTTT.

This chain joins TRBV30 and TRBJ2-3; 7 bases are a match to TRBD2. Trimming removed 4 bases from V and 4 bases from J; junction bases left unmatched: 14. The V gene's germline CDR1 is GTSNPN and CDR2 SVGIG (reference sequence). The CDR3 extends over 16 amino acids. The chain's CDR3 is CAWTLQWEGRPDTQYF. The CDR3 nucleotides are TGTGCCTGGACCCTCCAGTGGGAGGGCCGACCAGATACGCAGTATTTT.

CDR3 protein: CASSELGGRPSGEQFF. CDR3 sequence (DNA): TGTGCCAGCAGTGAACTCGGCGGGAGACCCAGTGGTGAGCAGTTCTTC. V and J are TRBV2 and TRBJ2-1; 7 bases match TRBD2. Germline loops: CDR1 SNHLY, CDR2 FYNNEI. The CDR3 runs to 16 residues. V was pared by 2 bases and J by 9 bases, with 13 bases of the junction left unmatched.

The table lists this clone with a count of one. V usage is TRBV9 and J usage is TRBJ2-2; 11 bases map to TRBD2. The V gene's germline CDR1 is SGDLS and CDR2 YYNGEE. V trimming: 1 base; J trimming: 2 bases; junction bases outside the gene matches: 7. There are 18 residues in the CDR3. In DNA, the CDR3 is TGTGCCAGCAGCGTATTAGCGGGAGGGATTGGAAACACCGGGGAGCTGTTTTTT. It yields the protein CASSVLAGGIGNTGELFF. Variable domain in full (rest from reference TRBV9 and TRBJ2-2): DSGVTQTPKHLITATGQRVTLRCSPRSGDLSVYWYQQSLDQGLQFLIQYYNGEERAKGNILERFSAQQFPDLHSELNLSSLELGDSALYFCASSVLAGGIGNTGELFFGEGSRLTVL.

The V and J genes are TRBV10-3 and TRBJ1-3, with D uncertain. Germline assignment: CDR1 ENHRY and CDR2 SYGVKD. V was shortened by 0 bases and J by 4 bases, with 13 bases between the two germline ends. The CDR3 consists of 16 residues. This chain's CDR3 is CAISESPTGRGNTIYF. The CDR3 DNA follows: TGTGCCATCAGTGAGTCACCAACCGGGAGAGGAAACACCATATATTTT.

In its sample, this clone was seen a few times. The V and J genes are TRBV19 and TRBJ1-2; D may be TRBD1 (5 bases). The CDR3 runs to 13 residues. The V gene lost 8 bases and the J gene lost 6 bases, with 16 bases spanning the gap. Germline V gene sequence: CDR1 LNHDA, CDR2 SQIVND (reference sequence). The CDR3 nucleotides read TGTGCCAGTTGCCACAGGCTCGGAGATGGCTACACCTTC. Protein sequence: CASCHRLGDGYTF.

The chain couples TRBV19 to TRBJ2-5; TRBD1 matches 8 bases. Germline trimming cut 5 bases from V and 2 bases from J; bases unmatched to any gene: 10. Germline V gene sequence: CDR1 LNHDA, CDR2 SQIVND (reference sequence). The CDR3 loop spans 16 amino acids. The CDR3, as DNA: TGTGCCAGTAGTGTGGGTAGGGACAGGTATCAAGAGACCCAGTACTTC. Its protein is CASSVGRDRYQETQYF.

The V and J genes are TRBV4-1 and TRBJ1-5, with 9 bases that match TRBD1. Trimming at V came to 4 bases and at J to 4 bases, leaving 5 bases not matched to a gene. This CDR3 has 15 residues. Germline CDR1 MGHRA, CDR2 YSYEKL. The CDR3: CASSPPDRGNQPQHF. The CDR3 DNA sequence: TGCGCCAGCAGCCCACCAGACAGGGGGAATCAGCCCCAGCATTTT.

The V gene is TRBV7-9, the J gene TRBJ1-1, with a weak D call TRBD1 (5 bases). CDR3 size: 18 residues. The germline V gene encodes CDR1 SEHNR and CDR2 FQNEAQ (reference sequence). V was cut by 3 bases and J by 3 bases, with 23 bases left in between. This chain's CDR3 is CASSFPSGGMILDTEAFF. CDR3 bases: TGTGCCAGCAGCTTCCCCTCCGGGGGGATGATTTTGGACACTGAAGCTTTCTTT.

J is TRBJ2-1 and V is TRBV7-8; either TRBD1 or TRBD2 may fit D (5 bases each). Trimming took 4 bases from V and 7 from J, leaving 20 bases between them. The CDR3 runs 16 residues. Per germline, CDR1 SGHVS and CDR2 FQNEAQ. The DNA for the CDR3 is TGTGCCAGCAGCTCCGAAGGGTACCGGGGCGGGAATGAGCAGTTCTTC. Amino acids: CASSSEGYRGGNEQFF.

The CDR3 DNA reads TGTGCCTGGAGTGAGGCAGGGACGGACTACACCTTC. Amino acids: CAWSEAGTDYTF. This chain uses TRBV30 with TRBJ1-2; D may be TRBD1 (5 bases). This CDR3 has 12 amino acids. CDR1 is GTSNPN, CDR2 SVGIG, per germline (reference sequence). The V end lost 1 base, the J end lost 10 bases, and 13 bases lay between the germline ends.

V gene TRBV11-1 combines with J gene TRBJ2-2; perhaps TRBD2 as D (5 bases). The CDR3 consists of 14 residues. Germline CDR1 reads SGHAT; CDR2 reads FQDESV (reference sequence). V was trimmed by 0 bases and J by 3 bases, leaving 5 bases between them. The CDR3 protein is CASSLAGDTGELFF. CDR3 sequence (DNA): TGTGCCAGCAGCTTAGCCGGGGACACCGGGGAGCTGTTTTTT.

CDR3 amino acids: CAISESPLLINEQFF. Here the CDR3 DNA reads TGTGCCATCAGTGAGTCCCCCTTACTGATCAATGAGCAGTTCTTC. V usage is TRBV10-3 and J usage is TRBJ2-1; D remains unclear. The V end lost 0 bases, the J end lost 6 bases, and 12 bases lay between the germline ends. This CDR3 region has 15 residues. The germline gives CDR1 ENHRY, CDR2 SYGVKD.

For this clone: An end of the junction does not agree with germline; a read error may underlie this. The CDR3 protein is CAISDPRPGRQAYEQYF. As DNA, the CDR3 is TGTGCCATCAGTGATCCTCGCCCGGGACGTCAAGCCTACGAGCAGTACTTC. The chain carries TRBV6-1 and TRBJ2-7, with D possibly being TRBD1 or TRBD2 (5 bases each). This CDR3 has 17 residues. In germline, CDR1 is MNHNS, CDR2 SASEGT.

This clone came up once. The rearrangement uses TRBV7-2 and TRBJ1-6; D remains unclear. Germline CDR1 SGHTA, CDR2 FQGNSA. The CDR3 is made up of 19 amino acids. V was cut by 5 bases and J by 0 bases, with 20 bases left in between. In DNA, the CDR3 is TGTGCCAGCAGCCAAGGCTGGGCCAGTGACATCTCCTATAATTCACCCCTCCACTTT. It specifies CASSQGWASDISYNSPLHF. Based on the CDR3 plus reference TRBV7-2 and TRBJ1-6, the full variable domain is GAGVSQSPSNKVTEKGKDVELRCDPISGHTALYWYRQSLGQGLEFLIYFQGNSAPDKSGLPSDRFSAERTGGSVSTLTIQRTQQEDSAVYLCASSQGWASDISYNSPLHFGNGTRLTVT.

The rearrangement links TRBV11-1 to TRBJ2-3; TRBD2 is a possible D gene (5 bases). With 1 base removed from V and 0 bases from J, the gap between germline ends came to 8 bases. Per the germline V gene, CDR1 is SGHAT and CDR2 is FQDESV (reference sequence). The CDR3 covers 15 residues. CDR3 bases: TGTGCCAGCAGCTTAGTTAGCGTTAGCACAGATACGCAGTATTTT. It is translated as CASSLVSVSTDTQYF.

V usage is TRBV19 and J usage is TRBJ2-7, with a possible D match to TRBD2 (6 bases). Germline values: CDR1 LNHDA, CDR2 SQIVND (reference sequence). This CDR3 region has 14 residues. The V and J ends lost 5 bases and 5 bases respectively, with 16 bases between them. Here the CDR3 reads CASSVGLGSDEQYF. The CDR3 bases are TGTGCCAGTAGTGTGGGACTCGGATCCGACGAGCAGTACTTC.

This chain joins TRBV29-1 and TRBJ2-7; 13 positions match TRBD2. The CDR3 loop spans 13 amino acids. V was pared by 3 bases and J by 5 bases, with 1 base of the junction left unmatched. From germline, CDR1 is SQVTM and CDR2 ANQGSEA. The CDR3, as DNA: TGCAGCGTTGACGGACTAGCGGGAGACGAGCAGTACTTC. Translating gives CSVDGLAGDEQYF.

The gene calls are TRBV5-1 and TRBJ1-5, with TRBD1 matching 9 bases. The CDR3 extends over 15 amino acids. V trimming: 4 bases; J trimming: 4 bases; junction bases outside the gene matches: 6. Germline V gives CDR1 SGHRS, CDR2 YFSETQ. CDR3 sequence: CASSEQGALNQPQHF. CDR3 nucleotides: TGCGCCAGCAGCGAACAGGGGGCTCTTAATCAGCCCCAGCATTTT.

V usage is TRBV28 and J usage is TRBJ2-4; the D call may be TRBD1 or TRBD2 (5 bases each). Germline lookup yields CDR1 MDHEN and CDR2 SYDVKM. Trimming removed 10 bases at V and 2 bases at J, with 15 bases between. CDR3 size: 14 residues. The CDR3, as DNA: TGTGCCACCCCCTGGGGGAGCTCCAAAAACATTCAGTACTTC. Translation gives CATPWGSSKNIQYF.

CDR3 DNA: TGCGCCAGCAGCCAAGATCCTAGGACAGGGTTCCGATACACCTTC. Translated: CASSQDPRTGFRYTF. V gene TRBV4-3 combines with J gene TRBJ1-2, with 8 bases that match TRBD1. The germline V gene encodes CDR1 LGHNA and CDR2 YSLEER. Unmatched junction bases numbered 11, after V lost 0 bases and J lost 11 bases. The CDR3 is 15 residues long.

The chain has TRBV7-9 and TRBJ2-3, with 7 bases matching TRBD1. This CDR3 region has 16 residues. Per germline, CDR1 SEHNR and CDR2 FQNEAQ (reference sequence). J lost 3 bases, V lost 7 bases, and 13 bases had no gene match. The CDR3 DNA sequence: TGTGCCAGCACATATCAACAGGGGATAGGGACAGATACGCAGTATTTT. Protein product: CASTYQQGIGTDTQYF.

This chain joins TRBV29-1 and TRBJ2-5, with 8 positions matching TRBD1. The J call could be wrong; TRBJ2-7 is a better fit for the DNA end. Germline CDR1 and CDR2: SQVTM and ANQGSEA. The CDR3 runs to 13 residues. CDR3: CSVDVTGAGEQYF. The CDR3 nucleotides read TGCAGCGTTGATGTGACAGGGGCCGGCGAGCAGTACTTC.